This T cell receptor beta chain is drawn from a study of T-cell memory formation after mild COVID-19. In this sample, this clonotype turned up a few times. The antigen remains unidentified. TCRdb reprocessed the 5' RACE reads via MiXCR and lists one record per CDR3 protein. The sample has about 140,000 distinct CDR3 sequences, under 25% seen once; the top ten hold 2% to 2.5%. Study conclusions and caveats: Clones that contracted from day 15 to 85 were balanced CD4/CD8, while later expanders leaned CD4+.

The specimen sequenced was PBMCs or a T cell subset sorted from them (not recorded which). This clonotype was obtained from an adult woman who had mild COVID-19 (a few samples of this study predate the infection). Cell type and time point are not known.

CDR3 nucleotide sequence: TGTGCCAGCAGCGTAGAGGGGGGGGAGACCCAGTACTTC. It yields the protein CASSVEGGETQYF. V and J are TRBV9 and TRBJ2-5, with D possibly matching TRBD2 (7 bases). V lost 0 bases and J 5 bases, leaving 8 bases between the germline ends. Germline-derived CDR1 and CDR2 are SGDLS and YYNGEE. The CDR3 length is 13 residues.